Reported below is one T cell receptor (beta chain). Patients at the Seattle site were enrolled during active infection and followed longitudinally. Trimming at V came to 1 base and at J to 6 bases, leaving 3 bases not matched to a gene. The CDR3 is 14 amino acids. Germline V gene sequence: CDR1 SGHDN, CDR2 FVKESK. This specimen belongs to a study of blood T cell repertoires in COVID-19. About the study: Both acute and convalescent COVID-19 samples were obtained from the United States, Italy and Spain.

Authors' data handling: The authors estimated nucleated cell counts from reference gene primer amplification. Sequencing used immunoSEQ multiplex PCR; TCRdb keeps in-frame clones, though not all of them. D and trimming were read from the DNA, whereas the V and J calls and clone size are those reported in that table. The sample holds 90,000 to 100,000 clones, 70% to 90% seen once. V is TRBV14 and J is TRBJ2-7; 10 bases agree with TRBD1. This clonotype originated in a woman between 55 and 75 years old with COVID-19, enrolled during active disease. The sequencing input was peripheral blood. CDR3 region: CASSQVRDRGEQYF. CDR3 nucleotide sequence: TGTGCCAGCAGCCAAGTACGGGACAGGGGCGAGCAGTACTTC.